This T cell receptor (beta chain) stems from a study of spatial heterogeneity in lung cancer. The germline V gene has CDR1 MNHEY and CDR2 SMNVEV (reference sequence). This CDR3 contains 11 residues. Trimming left V 7 bases short and J 3 bases short, with 7 bases between. Each CDR3 protein is one row after TCRdb ran MiXCR on the 5' RACE reads. The sample yields 40,000 to 45,000 distinct CDR3 sequences, approximately 6.5% seen once. Study results and limitations: Blood carried ubiquitous expanded tumor TCRs more at resection than follow-up.

Indicated time point: sample taken at primary tumor resection. The study sequenced unsorted whole RNA from tumor, nontumor lung or frozen PBMC. Donors were approximately 70 untreated early-stage non-small cell lung cancer patients. This clonotype has a handful of counts. What it recognizes is unknown. The receptor's source is a female donor with early-stage non-small cell lung cancer. V gene TRBV27 combines with J gene TRBJ2-7, with unresolved D. The source material was PBMCs, sampled at surgery. CDR3 amino acids: CASTKGYEQYF. DNA of the CDR3: TGTGCCAGCACCAAGGGCTACGAGCAGTACTTC.